This is a list of T cell receptor beta chains from one sample in a study of lymphopenia after photon versus proton radiotherapy. Only in-frame clones appear in the TCRdb table, and some are missing; sequencing was by immunoSEQ multiplex PCR. The sample consists of approximately 150,000 clones, about 85% of them appearing once. The specimen comprised peripheral blood, sampled from a patient treated with photon-based radiotherapy. Receptor source: a man in his forties or fifties with gastric cancer. The CDR3 runs from the conserved cysteine through the conserved F or W. The D gene is left open where the match is weak. The size of a clone is reported for some rows only, either as once, few or many, or as a class for expanded clones.

>-|TRBV4-3|-|TRBJ1-1
CASSPELQLHTEAFF
TGCGCCAGCAGCCCGGAACTACAGCTACACACTGAAGCTTTCTTT
>-|TRBV5-5|-|TRBJ2-7
CASSFDQGPGYEQYF
TGTGCCAGCAGCTTCGATCAGGGGCCTGGGTACGAGCAGTACTTC
>-|TRBV5-1|TRBD1|TRBJ2-7
CASSLAGRQGAYEQYF
TGCGCCAGCAGCTTGGCCGGTCGACAGGGGGCCTACGAGCAGTACTTC
>-|TRBV19|TRBD1|TRBJ1-1
CASKGTVLTEAFF
TGTGCCAGTAAGGGGACAGTGCTTACTGAAGCTTTCTTT
>-|TRBV10-3|-|TRBJ1-4
CAISEGANEKLFF
TGTGCCATCAGTGAAGGGGCTAATGAAAAACTGTTTTTT
>-|TRBV5-4|-|TRBJ1-1
CASSLGGGMNTEAFF
TGTGCCAGCAGCTTGGGTGGGGGGATGAACACTGAAGCTTTCTTT
>-|TRBV5-1|-|TRBJ1-1
CASSTGDFPGAEAFF
TGCGCCAGCAGCACGGGGGACTTCCCGGGGGCTGAAGCTTTCTTT
>-|TRBV5-1|-|TRBJ1-1
CASRTPLNTEAFF
TGCGCCAGCAGGACTCCCTTGAACACTGAAGCTTTCTTT
>-|TRBV4-1|TRBD2|TRBJ2-4
CASSQGLAGGLAKNIQYF
TGCGCCAGCAGCCAAGGGCTAGCGGGAGGGCTAGCCAAAAACATTCAGTACTTC
>-|TRBV29-1|-|TRBJ2-1
CSVEKGRTSNNEQFF
TGCAGCGTTGAAAAGGGCAGAACCTCGAACAATGAGCAGTTCTTC
>-|TRBV2|-|TRBJ1-5
CASSEFRINQPQHF
TGTGCCAGCAGTGAATTTAGAATAAATCAGCCCCAGCATTTT
>-|TRBV4-3|TRBD2|TRBJ2-7
CASSPQAAGGPYEQYF
TGCGCCAGCAGCCCCCAGGCGGCGGGAGGGCCCTACGAGCAGTACTTC
>-|TRBV9|-|TRBJ1-2
CASSPRAGHEGHIYGYTF
TGTGCCAGCAGCCCGAGGGCCGGTCACGAAGGACATATTTATGGCTACACCTTC
>few|TRBV5-6|-|TRBJ2-2
CASSPDRMDGELFF
TGTGCCAGCAGCCCCGACAGGATGGACGGGGAGCTGTTTTTT
>-|TRBV7-2|-|TRBJ2-3
CASSLSGFSTDTQYF
TGTGCCAGCAGCTTGTCCGGGTTTAGCACAGATACGCAGTATTTT
>once|TRBV5-5|-|TRBJ1-2
CASSLTGTDYGYTF
TGTGCCAGCAGCTTGACCGGGACCGACTATGGCTACACCTTC
>-|TRBV7-2|-|TRBJ2-3
CASSLEDSTQYF
TGTGCCAGCAGCTTAGAGGACAGTACGCAGTATTTT
>-|TRBV9|TRBD2|TRBJ2-7
CASSVGVASGGSEQYF
TGTGCCAGCAGCGTAGGGGTTGCTTCGGGAGGCAGCGAGCAGTACTTC
>-|TRBV18|-|TRBJ2-3
CASSPPGTNGPQYF
TGTGCCAGCTCACCACCGGGGACCAACGGTCCGCAGTATTTT
>-|TRBV7-2|-|TRBJ2-3
CATGREADTQYF
TGTGCCACGGGCAGGGAGGCAGATACGCAGTATTTT
>few|TRBV5-6|-|TRBJ1-2
CASSLAGTGNYGYTF
TGTGCCAGCAGCTTGGCCGGGACGGGTAACTATGGCTACACCTTC
>-|TRBV7-9|TRBD2|TRBJ2-1
CASSPLGGVSYNEQFF
TGTGCCAGCAGCCCCCTGGGGGGGGTCTCCTACAATGAGCAGTTCTTC
>-|TRBV30|-|TRBJ2-7
CAWSDRRAEQYF
TGTGCCTGGAGTGACCGCCGGGCCGAGCAGTACTTC
>-|TRBV5-1|TRBD2|TRBJ2-1
CASSVTSGNYNEQFF
TGCGCCAGCAGCGTCACTAGCGGGAACTACAATGAGCAGTTCTTC
>-|TRBV19|TRBD1|TRBJ1-1
CASRGQGEGEAFF
TGTGCCAGTAGAGGACAGGGGGAGGGTGAAGCTTTCTTT
>-|TRBV2|-|TRBJ2-7
CASKRDTIISYEQYF
TGTGCCAGCAAGAGGGACACCATTATCTCCTACGAGCAGTACTTC
>-|TRBV7-9|TRBD2|TRBJ2-7
CASSASGESYEQYF
TGTGCCAGCAGTGCTAGCGGGGAGTCCTACGAGCAGTACTTC
>-|TRBV19|TRBD1|TRBJ1-1
CASRSMGQGAYTEAFF
TGTGCCAGTAGGAGTATGGGACAGGGGGCATATACTGAAGCTTTCTTT
>-|TRBV29-1|TRBD2|TRBJ2-1
CSVRRGGSKHEQFF
TGCAGCGTTCGAAGGGGCGGGAGTAAACATGAGCAGTTCTTC
>-|TRBV4-1|TRBD2|TRBJ2-7
CASSQEVQLAGGEQYF
TGCGCCAGCAGCCAAGAGGTTCAACTAGCGGGAGGTGAGCAGTACTTC
>-|TRBV2|-|TRBJ2-4
CASSVSFKYF
TGTGCCAGCAGTGTTTCGTTCAAGTACTTC
>-|TRBV28|TRBD2|TRBJ2-5
CAIQSSGRYQETQYF
TGTGCCATCCAATCTAGCGGGAGGTACCAAGAGACCCAGTACTTC
>-|TRBV4-2|TRBD1|TRBJ2-7
CASSQDRQGVNYEQYF
TGTGCCAGCAGCCAAGATCGACAGGGAGTAAACTACGAGCAGTACTTC
>-|TRBV5-6|-|TRBJ1-2
CASSGTGGRGGYTF
TGTGCCAGCAGCGGGACCGGGGGTCGAGGAGGCTACACCTTC
>-|TRBV5-8|TRBD1|TRBJ2-7
CASSPRQGTFEQYF
TGTGCCAGCAGCCCCCGACAGGGTACCTTCGAGCAGTACTTC
>-|TRBV6-1|-|TRBJ2-1
CASSEEGLAGGEQFF
TGTGCCAGCAGTGAAGAGGGATTAGCCGGTGGGGAGCAGTTCTTC
>-|TRBV6-1|-|TRBJ2-5
CASRTQLETQYF
TGTGCCAGCAGAACACAGCTCGAGACCCAGTACTTC
>-|TRBV10-2|TRBD2|TRBJ2-1
CASSEPTSGRSYNEQFF
TGCGCCAGCAGTGAGCCCACTAGCGGGAGGTCCTACAATGAGCAGTTCTTC
>-|TRBV7-9|-|TRBJ2-1
CASSDTSSYNEQFF
TGTGCCAGCAGCGACACTAGCAGCTACAATGAGCAGTTCTTC
>-|TRBV20-1|-|TRBJ2-5
CSARTGGVTNF
TGCAGTGCTAGAACCGGTGGGGTCACAAACTTC
>-|TRBV4-1|TRBD2|TRBJ2-1
CASKTSGMGNEQFF
TGCGCCAGCAAGACTAGCGGGATGGGTAATGAGCAGTTCTTC
>once|TRBV2|TRBD2|TRBJ2-7
CASSVLAGGTYEQYF
TGTGCCAGCAGTGTACTAGCGGGAGGAACCTACGAGCAGTACTTC